This TCR beta chain was profiled in a study of post-analysis software for immune sequencing data. Prepared libraries of TCR beta cDNA carried unique molecular identifiers. Roughly 490,000 cDNA molecules came from around 1 to 10 million T cells. One entry per CDR3 protein results from TCRdb running MiXCR on the PCR reads. The sample includes over 150,000 distinct CDR3 sequences, under 40% of them seen just once. Study-level points and caveats: Significantly lower normalized Chao1 diversity was seen in multiple sclerosis patients than in controls.

Notes on this clonotype: Antigen: not known.

Per germline, CDR1 LNHDA and CDR2 SQIVND (reference sequence). V was clipped by 6 bases and J by 11 bases, with 20 bases between them. This CDR3 spans 14 amino acids. This chain links TRBV19 with TRBJ1-5; perhaps TRBD1 as D (5 bases). This specimen consisted of blood, obtained after autologous hematopoietic stem cell transplantation. This sequence originates from a girl between 10 and 17 years old with multiple sclerosis. The CDR3 sequence: CASRPIWGRQSQHF. CDR3 in DNA: TGTGCCAGTAGACCCATCTGGGGCAGGCAGTCCCAGCATTTT.